Detailed here is one T cell receptor beta chain. Amplification used 60 Vbeta primers and 13 Jbeta primers. TCRdb's table, derived via immunoSEQ multiplex PCR, lists solely in-frame clones and lacks some. This table has about 200,000 clones, about 85% appearing once. The data were obtained in a study of cytomegalovirus exposure and HLA in healthy donors. Trimming removed 5 bases from V and 4 bases from J, with 18 bases in between. CDR1 and CDR2 from the germline V gene are MDHEN and SYDVKM. This CDR3 region has 15 residues. Sequencing input: PBMCs. The clonotype originates from a boy younger than 10 in good health and CMV-seronegative. J is TRBJ2-7 and V is TRBV28; TRBD1 is a possible D gene (6 bases). The chain's CDR3 is CASSPTGVLMYEQYF. The CDR3 DNA follows: TGTGCCAGCAGTCCGACAGGAGTCCTTATGTACGAGCAGTACTTC.